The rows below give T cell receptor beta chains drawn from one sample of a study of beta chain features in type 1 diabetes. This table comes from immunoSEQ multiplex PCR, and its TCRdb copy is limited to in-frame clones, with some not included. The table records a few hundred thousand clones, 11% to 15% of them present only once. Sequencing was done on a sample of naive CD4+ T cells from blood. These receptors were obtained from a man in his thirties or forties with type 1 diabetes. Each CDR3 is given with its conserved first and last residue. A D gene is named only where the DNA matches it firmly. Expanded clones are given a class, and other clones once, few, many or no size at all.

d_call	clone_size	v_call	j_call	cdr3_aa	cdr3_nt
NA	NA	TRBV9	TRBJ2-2	CASSPRGAVPGELFF	TGTGCCAGCAGCCCCCGGGGGGCAGTCCCCGGGGAGCTGTTTTTT
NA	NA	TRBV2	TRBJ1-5	CASTPVGANQPQHF	TGTGCCAGCACCCCGGTGGGGGCCAATCAGCCCCAGCATTTT
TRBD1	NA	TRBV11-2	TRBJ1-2	CASRSPGQGASYGYTF	TGTGCCAGCAGGTCTCCGGGACAGGGGGCCAGCTACGGCTACACCTTC
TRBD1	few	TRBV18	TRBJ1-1	CASSSYDRADTEAFF	TGTGCCAGCTCATCATACGACAGGGCGGACACTGAAGCTTTCTTT
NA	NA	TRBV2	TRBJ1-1	CASSVTQGTEAFF	TGTGCCAGCAGCGTAACTCAGGGGACTGAAGCTTTCTTT
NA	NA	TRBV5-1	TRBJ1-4	CASSLEPNFLRFF	TGCGCCAGCAGCTTGGAACCGAACTTTCTTCGGTTTTTT
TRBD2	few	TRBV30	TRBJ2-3	CAWSSAGGPDTQYF	TGTGCCTGGAGTTCAGCGGGAGGACCAGATACGCAGTATTTT
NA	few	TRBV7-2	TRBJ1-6	CASSLLLINSPLHF	TGTGCCAGCAGCTTATTACTAATTAACTCACCCCTCCACTTT
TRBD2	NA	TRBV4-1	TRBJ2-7	CASSHRRTSGAGEQYF	TGCGCCAGCAGCCATCGTCGGACTAGCGGCGCCGGGGAGCAGTACTTC
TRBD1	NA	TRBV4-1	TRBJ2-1	CASSQVTGGRDEQFF	TGCGCCAGCAGCCAAGTGACAGGGGGCCGGGATGAGCAGTTCTTC
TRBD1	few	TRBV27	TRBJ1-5	CASSLAGQGADQPQHF	TGTGCCAGCAGTTTGGCGGGACAGGGAGCAGATCAGCCCCAGCATTTT
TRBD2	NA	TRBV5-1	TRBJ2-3	CASSWSTSGNTDTQYF	TGCGCCAGCAGCTGGTCGACGAGCGGGAACACAGATACGCAGTATTTT
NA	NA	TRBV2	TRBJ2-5	CASSVERAETQYF	TGTGCCAGCAGTGTAGAAAGAGCAGAGACCCAGTACTTC
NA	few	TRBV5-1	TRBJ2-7	CASSLSDYSYEQYF	TGCGCCAGCAGCTTATCCGACTACTCCTACGAGCAGTACTTC
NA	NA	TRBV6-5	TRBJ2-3	CASSYSFRARTDTQYF	TGTGCCAGCAGTTACTCGTTCAGGGCTCGCACAGATACGCAGTATTTT
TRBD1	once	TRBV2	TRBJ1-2	CARATGAGYGYTF	TGTGCCAGGGCAACAGGGGCCGGGTATGGCTACACCTTC
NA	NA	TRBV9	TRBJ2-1	CASSVTITGSNEQFF	TGTGCCAGCAGCGTAACAATAACGGGATCCAATGAGCAGTTCTTC
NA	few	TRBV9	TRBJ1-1	CASSAGTGLSNTEAFF	TGTGCCAGCAGCGCAGGGACGGGACTCTCGAACACTGAAGCTTTCTTT
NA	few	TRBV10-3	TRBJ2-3	CAISEPQGGPDTQYF	TGTGCCATCAGTGAGCCGCAGGGGGGTCCAGATACGCAGTATTTT
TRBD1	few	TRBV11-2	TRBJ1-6	CASSPDRGGSPLHF	TGTGCCAGCAGCCCGGACAGGGGGGGATCACCCCTCCACTTT
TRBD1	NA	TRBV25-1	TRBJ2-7	CASSSFDRGMNEQYF	TGTGCCAGCAGTTCCTTCGACAGGGGGATGAACGAGCAGTACTTC
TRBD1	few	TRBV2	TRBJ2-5	CASSEGQGQDQETQYF	TGTGCCAGCAGTGAAGGACAGGGCCAGGACCAAGAGACCCAGTACTTC
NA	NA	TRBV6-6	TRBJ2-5	CASRLEVQETQYF	TGTGCCAGCAGGCTAGAAGTTCAAGAGACCCAGTACTTC
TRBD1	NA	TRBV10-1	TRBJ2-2	CASSPGQGNGELFF	TGCGCCAGCAGCCCGGGACAGGGTAACGGGGAGCTGTTTTTT
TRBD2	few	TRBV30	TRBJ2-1	CACQRDYNEQFF	TGTGCCTGCCAGCGGGACTACAATGAGCAGTTCTTC
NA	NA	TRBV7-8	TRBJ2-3	CASSSYTDTQYF	TGTGCCAGCAGCTCGTACACAGATACGCAGTATTTT
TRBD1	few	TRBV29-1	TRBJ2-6	CSVEGEQGVPSGANVLTF	TGCAGCGTTGAAGGGGAACAGGGGGTCCCGTCTGGGGCCAACGTCCTGACTTTC
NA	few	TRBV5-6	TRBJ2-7	CASSSDGRGQYF	TGTGCCAGCAGCTCAGACGGCAGGGGACAGTACTTC
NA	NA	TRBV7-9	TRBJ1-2	CASSFNEGYTF	TGTGCCAGCAGCTTTAACGAGGGCTACACCTTC
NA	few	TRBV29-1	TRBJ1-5	CSVEGTADQPQHF	TGCAGCGTTGAAGGAACAGCAGATCAGCCCCAGCATTTT
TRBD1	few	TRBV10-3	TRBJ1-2	CAISESTGVQSSKGYTF	TGTGCCATCAGTGAGTCAACAGGGGTGCAATCCTCTAAGGGCTACACCTTC
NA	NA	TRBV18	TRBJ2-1	CASSPRGGGSSYNEQFF	TGTGCCAGCTCACCACGAGGAGGCGGAAGCTCCTACAATGAGCAGTTCTTC
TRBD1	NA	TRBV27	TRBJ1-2	CASSPDRGGGYTF	TGTGCCAGCAGTCCCGACAGGGGTGGGGGCTACACCTTC
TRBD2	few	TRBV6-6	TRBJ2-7	CASSYFRGGGHEQYF	TGTGCCAGCAGTTACTTCCGGGGGGGCGGCCACGAGCAGTACTTC
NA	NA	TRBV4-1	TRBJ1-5	CASSQEGAGTYSNQPQHF	TGCGCCAGCAGCCAAGAAGGGGCCGGGACATACAGCAATCAGCCCCAGCATTTT